This paragraph covers one T cell receptor (beta chain) sequence. Unmatched junction bases numbered 7, after V lost 1 base and J lost 3 bases. The germline V gene has CDR1 SGDLS and CDR2 YYNGEE. This CDR3 is built from 16 residues. The record originates from a study of blood T cell repertoires in COVID-19. Across the study: Both acute and convalescent COVID-19 samples were obtained from the United States, Italy and Spain. Sources were T cells, B-cell-depleted T cells, or PBMCs; the material itself was cDNA or gDNA.

Original methodology: Estimation of nucleated cell counts relied on the amplification of reference gene primers. This table comes from immunoSEQ multiplex PCR, and its TCRdb copy is limited to in-frame clones, with some not included. V, J and clone size were drawn from that table, and D and trimming were deduced from the DNA. This sample has some 180,000 clones, with around nine tenths found just once. The rearrangement joins TRBV9 to TRBJ2-5; 9 nucleotides agree with TRBD2. This sequence was found in a man aged 45-65 years with COVID-19, enrolled during active disease. The sample comprised peripheral blood. The CDR3 reads CASSVLAGGPEETQYF. In DNA, the CDR3 is TGTGCCAGCAGCGTATTGGCGGGAGGGCCGGAAGAGACCCAGTACTTC. Drawing the rest from reference TRBV9 and TRBJ2-5, the complete variable domain is DSGVTQTPKHLITATGQRVTLRCSPRSGDLSVYWYQQSLDQGLQFLIQYYNGEERAKGNILERFSAQQFPDLHSELNLSSLELGDSALYFCASSVLAGGPEETQYFGPGTRLLVL.